These 8 T cell receptor beta chains were sequenced from one sample in a study of shared clonotypes between healthy human individuals (TCRdb year 2020). CD8 naive samples consisted of CD45RO-negative cells that were positively selected for CCR7, yielding a CD45RA+CCR7+ population without TemRA cells. Receptor amplification or capture employed the immunoSEQ multiplex PCR assay. The table was pulled from immuneACCESS by TCRdb, which kept in-frame rearrangements only. Such tables lose some clones; where checked, under half of the loss comes from unresolved V genes, and the rest has no known cause. The sample has roughly 2 million clones on record, about 95% of them singletons. The leading ten clones occupy roughly 1.1% of the sample. The source material was naive CD8+ T cells sorted from blood. The cell subset or site label here, explained by the study, means: CD45RA+CCR7+. The source of these receptors is a man aged 18 to 30 in good health.

This clone has just a few counts. The V gene is TRBV7-9, the J gene TRBJ1-2; the D gene is possibly TRBD1 (6 bases). Trimming pared 5 bases from V and 4 bases from J, leaving 8 bases between. From germline, CDR1 is SEHNR and CDR2 FQNEAQ (reference sequence). The CDR3 runs 12 residues. The CDR3 here is CASSQDSYGYTF. The DNA for the CDR3 is TGTGCCAGCAGCCAGGACAGCTATGGCTACACCTTC.

This clone was seen only once. This sequence joins TRBV27 and TRBJ2-5, with 9 bases identical to TRBD2. The CDR3 sequence is 15 residues long. In germline, CDR1 is MNHEY, CDR2 SMNVEV (reference sequence). Unmatched junction bases numbered 9, after V lost 6 bases and J lost 4 bases. The DNA for the CDR3 is TGTGCCAGCAGCCCTAGCGGGATGGGGCTAGAGACCCAGTACTTC. Its protein product is CASSPSGMGLETQYF.

In regard to this clone: This may come from a read error, since a much larger clone is one base off. The V gene is TRBV5-5, the J gene TRBJ2-7; TRBD1 aligns across 9 bases. This CDR3 is 14 amino acids long. Trimming removed 2 bases from V and 3 bases from J; junction bases left unmatched: 3. Germline loops: CDR1 SGHKS, CDR2 YYEKEE (reference sequence). The chain's CDR3 is CASSLVTGGYEQYF. The CDR3 coding sequence is TGTGCCAGCAGCTTAGTGACAGGGGGCTACGAGCAGTACTTC.

The chain has TRBV7-9 and TRBJ2-3; D is possibly TRBD1 (6 bases). From germline, CDR1 is SEHNR and CDR2 FQNEAQ (reference sequence). The CDR3 loop spans 16 amino acids. V was trimmed by 8 bases and J by 0 bases, leaving 18 bases between them. For the CDR3, the DNA is TGTGCCAGCCTTCGGACAGAAATCTTGAGCACAGATACGCAGTATTTT. It translates to CASLRTEILSTDTQYF.

CDR3 coding DNA: TGTGCCAGCAGTGTCAGCGGGACCGGAACAGATACGCAGTATTTT. Its translation: CASSVSGTGTDTQYF. V usage is TRBV2 and J usage is TRBJ2-3, with 7 nucleotides matching TRBD2. Trimming cost V 4 bases and J 3 bases; bases outside gene matches: 7. The V gene's germline CDR1 is SNHLY and CDR2 FYNNEI. This CDR3 spans 15 amino acids.

The chain recombines TRBV7-9 with TRBJ2-7; tentatively, D is TRBD1 or TRBD2 (5 bases each). CDR1 SEHNR and CDR2 FQNEAQ come from the germline V gene (reference sequence). CDR3 length: 16 residues. V was clipped by 4 bases and J by 4 bases, with 20 bases between them. The CDR3 protein is CASSSLRGVIYYEQYF. For the CDR3, the DNA is TGTGCCAGCAGCTCCTTAAGAGGGGTCATCTATTACGAGCAGTACTTC.

Comment on this clone: Other DNA sequences in this specimen translate into the identical CDR3. The chain carries TRBV6-5 and TRBJ2-2; D remains ambiguous. CDR3 length equals 13 residues. The ends were cut back, 0 bases at V and 6 bases at J, with 5 bases in the middle. Germline V gene lookup returns CDR1 MNHEY and CDR2 SVGAGI. CDR3 DNA sequence: TGTGCCAGCAGTTACTCAGGGTCCGGGGAGCTGTTTTTT. This gives the protein CASSYSGSGELFF.

Remarks on this clone: The same CDR3 also results from other DNA sequences found in this sample. The chain joins TRBV6-5 to TRBJ2-7; TRBD1 matches 9 bases. The CDR3 spans 15 residues. CDR1 is MNHEY and CDR2 is SVGAGI in the germline V gene. Trimming took 4 bases from V and 0 from J; bases not matched to a gene: 4. The CDR3 DNA sequence: TGTGCCAGCAGTTCTCCGGGACAGGGCTCCTACGAGCAGTACTTC. Encoded protein: CASSSPGQGSYEQYF.